This entry features one TCR beta chain sequence. This specimen belongs to a study of monozygotic twins with inflammatory bowel disease. TCRdb re-called the 5' RACE reads; every CDR3 protein appears as one record, without DNA. This repertoire includes roughly 150,000 distinct CDR3 sequences. CDR1 is MDHEN, CDR2 SYDVKM, per germline. The CDR3 has 13 residues. J is TRBJ1-6 and V is TRBV28; the D call from TCRdb, TRBD1, cannot be confirmed without DNA. The sample comprised blood. This receptor was identified in a human donor with ulcerative colitis or Crohn's disease, or a healthy co-twin of an affected twin (not recorded which). CDR3: CASSSLPGFTLHF. The full variable domain, its missing parts supplied by reference TRBV28 and TRBJ1-6, is DVKVTQSSRYLVKRTGEKVFLECVQDMDHENMFWYRQDPGLGLRLIYFSYDVKMKEKGDIPEGYSVSREKKERFSLILESASTNQTSMYLCASSSLPGFTLHFGNGTRLTVT.